This passage covers 13 T cell receptor beta chains from one sample sequenced in a study of T-cell reconstitution after alpha-beta-depleted transplantation in children. Molecular barcoding with unique molecular identifiers was used for the TCRbeta library. TCRdb fed the PCR reads into MiXCR, producing one record per CDR3 protein. The repertoire holds about 230,000 distinct CDR3 sequences, with around 12% as singletons. This sample comprised PBMCs from the stem cell graft donor, obtained from the stem cell graft. Every receptor here comes from a human donor who donated a stem cell graft to a child with acute lymphoblastic leukemia.

This clonotype has a count of ten or more. The chain combines TRBV4-3 with TRBJ2-7; 10 bases are shared with TRBD1. With V trimmed by 1 base and J by 4 bases, 13 bases remained unmatched. This CDR3 is built from 18 residues. Germline V gives CDR1 LGHNA, CDR2 YSLEER. In DNA, the CDR3 is TGCGCCAGCAGCCAAGGTGGCAACGGACAGGGGGTATCGTACGAGCAGTACTTC. Protein sequence: CASSQGGNGQGVSYEQYF.

This clonotype was recorded at least ten times. This rearrangement joins TRBV20-1 to TRBJ2-7, with D perhaps TRBD2 (5 bases). The CDR3 is made up of 11 amino acids. The germline V gene has CDR1 DFQATT and CDR2 SNEGSKA (reference sequence). Trimming shortened V by 3 bases and J by 6 bases, and 9 bases separated the two germline ends. CDR3 sequence reads: CSASRGREQYF. The CDR3 nucleotides read TGCAGTGCTAGTCGAGGGCGCGAGCAGTACTTC.

This clonotype was observed at least ten times. V is TRBV20-1 and J is TRBJ2-7; D remains unclear. Trimming stripped 4 bases from V and 0 bases from J, with 19 bases between. This CDR3 has 16 amino acids. Germline V CDR1 and CDR2: DFQATT, SNEGSKA (reference sequence). The CDR3 is CSATWPLATNSYEQYF. The CDR3 DNA follows: TGCAGTGCTACTTGGCCCCTTGCAACAAACTCCTACGAGCAGTACTTC.

The CDR3 DNA reads TGTGCCAGTCTTACAGGGGCCAACGTCCTGACTTTC. It encodes CASLTGANVLTF. The chain has TRBV12-3 or TRBV12-4 and TRBJ2-6; D uncertain. The CDR3 is 12 residues long. Trimming shortened V by 9 bases and J by 4 bases, and 7 bases separated the two germline ends.

This clonotype has a count of ten or more. The J gene is TRBJ2-7, the V gene TRBV5-1, with 7 bases matching TRBD1. The CDR3 totals 14 residues. Per the germline V gene, CDR1 is SGHRS and CDR2 is YFSETQ. The junction had 8 bases not matched to a gene; V was cut back by 4 bases and J by 4 bases. Here the CDR3 DNA reads TGCGCCAGCAGCCCTACCGGGACAGATTACGAGCAGTACTTC. Its protein product is CASSPTGTDYEQYF.

This rearrangement joins TRBV29-1 to TRBJ2-2, with D possibly matching TRBD2 (5 bases). The CDR3 has 12 residues. Germline-derived CDR1 and CDR2 are SQVTM and ANQGSEA. V was clipped by 8 bases and J by 5 bases, with 12 bases between them. The CDR3, as DNA: TGCAGCTCCCGAACGGGAACCGGGGAGCTGTTTTTT. Residues: CSSRTGTGELFF.

This clonotype showed up many times. The V gene is TRBV10-3, the J gene TRBJ2-4, with 7 bases fitting TRBD1. The V and J ends lost 11 bases and 1 base, in that order; junction bases with no gene match: 11. Germline V gene lookup returns CDR1 ENHRY and CDR2 SYGVKD. This CDR3 has 15 residues. The DNA of the CDR3 is TGTGCCTCCAGAGAGGGGGCTCAGGCCAAAAACATTCAGTACTTC. Its translation: CASREGAQAKNIQYF.

This clonotype was found many times. The chain couples TRBV27 to TRBJ2-2; weak D call: TRBD2 (5 bases). Deletions cut 0 bases from V and 8 bases from J, with 13 bases between. The germline CDR1 and CDR2 sequences are MNHEY and SMNVEV (reference sequence). The CDR3 is made up of 15 amino acids. The CDR3 here is CASSLSGLLGGELFF. The CDR3 DNA follows: TGTGCCAGCAGTTTATCGGGGTTACTAGGAGGGGAGCTGTTTTTT.

This clonotype was recorded at least ten times. The chain carries TRBV12-3 or TRBV12-4 and TRBJ2-1, with no clear D. Trimming left V 3 bases short and J 12 bases short, with 12 bases between. The CDR3 contains 12 residues. CDR3 bases: TGTGCCAGCAGTTTGAGGAAAGCCGGGCAGTTCTTC. This sequence encodes CASSLRKAGQFF.

As to this clonotype: A much more abundant neighbour one base away suggests this may be a read error. The chain is built from TRBV28 and TRBJ2-1, with no clear D. CDR3 length equals 14 residues. The V end was cut by 6 bases, the J end by 11 bases, with 20 bases between. The V gene's germline CDR1 is MDHEN and CDR2 SYDVKM. CDR3 region: CASSHQRPVNKQFF. CDR3 coding DNA: TGTGCCAGCAGCCACCAGCGACCAGTGAATAAGCAGTTCTTC.

This clonotype appeared many times. V usage is TRBV7-9 and J usage is TRBJ2-6; D gene uncertain. There are 15 residues in the CDR3. V lost 1 base, J lost 2 bases, and 6 bases lay in between. The germline V gene encodes CDR1 SEHNR and CDR2 FQNEAQ (reference sequence). The chain's CDR3 is CASSLEWAGANVLTF. As DNA, the CDR3 is TGTGCCAGCAGCTTAGAGTGGGCTGGGGCCAACGTCCTGACTTTC.

This clonotype came up many times. The V call is TRBV15, the J call TRBJ1-1; D is undetermined. The CDR3 sequence is 12 residues long. V was trimmed by 0 bases and J by 7 bases, leaving 6 bases between them. Germline CDR1 and CDR2: LNHNV and YYDKDF (reference sequence). CDR3 sequence reads: CATSRDLSEAFF. The DNA of the CDR3 is TGTGCCACCAGCAGAGATCTTAGTGAAGCTTTCTTT.

This clonotype was observed many times. The chain joins TRBV20-1 to TRBJ2-3; 11 bases agree with TRBD2. This CDR3 region has 17 residues. V was pared by 5 bases and J by 0 bases, with 10 bases of the junction left unmatched. Per the germline V gene, CDR1 is DFQATT and CDR2 is SNEGSKA (reference sequence). The CDR3 is CSAPLPRLAGSTDTQYF. The CDR3 nucleotides are TGCAGTGCTCCCCTCCCCCGACTAGCGGGAAGCACAGATACGCAGTATTTT.